This T cell receptor (beta chain) was identified during a study of regulatory T cells in long-lasting Graves disease. Stated time point: newly diagnosed GD, antithyroid drugs for less than 3 months. TCR sequences were obtained from RNA taken from PBMCs. The diagnosis of Graves' disease used American Thyroid Association guidelines. Findings of the study overall: Persistent disease showed a preference for TRBV28, TRBJ1-2 and TRBJ2-5.

As concerns this clonotype: Its antigen is undetermined.

The CDR3 is made up of 14 amino acids. Germline CDR1 DFQATT, CDR2 SNEGSKA (reference sequence). V lost 4 bases, J lost 3 bases, and 14 bases lay in between. Investigators prepared the TCR beta libraries by applying iRepertoire HTBI primers and Arm-PCR of CDR3 regions. One entry per CDR3 protein results from TCRdb running MiXCR on the multiplex PCR reads. This table has hundreds of thousands of distinct CDR3 sequences, roughly 15% appearing once. These data also formed part of another study, on T cells in Graves' hyperthyroidism and ophthalmopathy. That work adds: TCR CDR3 underwent first-round RT-PCR with the HTBI primer set.

The source of this sequence is a woman in her 30s with Graves disease. The chain combines TRBV20-1 with TRBJ2-3, with D perhaps given as TRBD1 or TRBD2 (7 bases each). Material: peripheral blood mononuclear cells (PBMCs), obtained at new diagnosis, from a patient treated with antithyroid drugs. The CDR3 sequence: CSATRGGVTDTQYF. The CDR3 coding sequence is TGCAGTGCTACCAGGGGGGGTGTGACAGATACGCAGTATTTT.